This TCR beta chain came from a study of blood T cell repertoires in COVID-19. Study information: Sites in the United States, Italy and Spain provided acute and convalescent COVID-19 samples.

This clone was picked up a small number of times. The CDR3 runs 11 residues. Original handling: Amplification with reference gene primers provided the estimates of nucleated cell counts. Using immunoSEQ multiplex PCR, the repertoire was profiled, and TCRdb retains in-frame clones only, with some absent. V and J calls and clone size are those listed in that table; D and trimming were worked out from the DNA. The sample records about 46,000 clones, roughly 80% being singletons. The TCR sequence derives from a man in his sixties with acute or convalescent COVID-19. The rearrangement joins TRBV21-1 to TRBJ1-2; the table calls TRBD1, which could not be checked here. TRBV21-1 is termed a pseudogene. Sample: peripheral blood. CDR3 amino acids: CASSLSQGYTF. The CDR3 DNA is TGTGCCAGCAGCTTGTCCCAAGGCTACACCTTC.